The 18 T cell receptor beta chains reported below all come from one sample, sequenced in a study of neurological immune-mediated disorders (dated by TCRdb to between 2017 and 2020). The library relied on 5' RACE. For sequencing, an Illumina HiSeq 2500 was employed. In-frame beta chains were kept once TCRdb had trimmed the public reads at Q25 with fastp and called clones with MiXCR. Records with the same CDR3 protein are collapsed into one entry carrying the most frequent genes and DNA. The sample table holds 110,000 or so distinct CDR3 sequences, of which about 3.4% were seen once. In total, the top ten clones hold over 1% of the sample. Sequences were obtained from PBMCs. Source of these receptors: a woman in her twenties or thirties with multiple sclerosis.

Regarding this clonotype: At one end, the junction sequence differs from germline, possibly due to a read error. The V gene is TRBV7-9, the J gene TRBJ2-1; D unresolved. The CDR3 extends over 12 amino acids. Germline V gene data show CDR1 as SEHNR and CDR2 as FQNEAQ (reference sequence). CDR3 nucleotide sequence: TGTGACAGCAGCACGAGTCCCAATGAGCAGTTCTTC. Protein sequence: CDSSTSPNEQFF.

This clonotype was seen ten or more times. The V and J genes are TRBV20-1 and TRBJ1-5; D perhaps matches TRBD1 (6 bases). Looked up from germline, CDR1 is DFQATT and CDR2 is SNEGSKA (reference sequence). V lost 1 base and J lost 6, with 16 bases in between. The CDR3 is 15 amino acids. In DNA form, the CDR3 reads TGCAGTGCTAGAGTAGTCGAGGGGGGTGGTCAGCCCCAGCATTTT. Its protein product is CSARVVEGGGQPQHF.

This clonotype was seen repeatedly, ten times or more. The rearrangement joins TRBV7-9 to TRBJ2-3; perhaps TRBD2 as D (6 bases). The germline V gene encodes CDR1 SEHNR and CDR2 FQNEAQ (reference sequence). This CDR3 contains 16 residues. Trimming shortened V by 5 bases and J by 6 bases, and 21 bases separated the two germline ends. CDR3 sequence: CASSPAPSGLGDTQYF. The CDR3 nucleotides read TGTGCCAGCAGCCCCGCGCCCAGCGGGTTGGGGGATACGCAGTATTTT.

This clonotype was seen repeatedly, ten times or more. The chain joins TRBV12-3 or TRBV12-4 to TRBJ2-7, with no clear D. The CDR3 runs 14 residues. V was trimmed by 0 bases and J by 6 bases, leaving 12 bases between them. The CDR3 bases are TGTGCCAGCAGTTTAGCTCGCGGCCTCGGCGAGCAGTACTTC. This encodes CASSLARGLGEQYF.

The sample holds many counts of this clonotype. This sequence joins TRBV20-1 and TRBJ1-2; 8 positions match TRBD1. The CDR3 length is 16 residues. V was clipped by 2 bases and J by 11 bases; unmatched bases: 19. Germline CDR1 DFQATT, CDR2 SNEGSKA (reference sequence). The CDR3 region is CSARHQPRGTGPKYTF. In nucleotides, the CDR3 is TGCAGTGCTAGACATCAACCGAGGGGGACAGGCCCGAAATACACCTTC.

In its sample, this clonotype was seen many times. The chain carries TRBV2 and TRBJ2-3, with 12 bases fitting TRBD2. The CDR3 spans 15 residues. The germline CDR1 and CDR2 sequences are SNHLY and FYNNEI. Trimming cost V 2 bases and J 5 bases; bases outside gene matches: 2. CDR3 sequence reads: CASSEQLAGGDTQYF. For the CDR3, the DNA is TGTGCCAGCAGTGAACAACTAGCGGGGGGAGATACGCAGTATTTT.

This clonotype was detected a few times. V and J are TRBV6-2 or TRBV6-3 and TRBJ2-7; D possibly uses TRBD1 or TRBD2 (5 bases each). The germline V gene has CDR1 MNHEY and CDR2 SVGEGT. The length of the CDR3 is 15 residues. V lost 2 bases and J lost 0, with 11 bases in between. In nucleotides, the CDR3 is TGTGCCAGCAGTTACCGGGACCCTAGCTCCTACGAGCAGTACTTC. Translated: CASSYRDPSSYEQYF.

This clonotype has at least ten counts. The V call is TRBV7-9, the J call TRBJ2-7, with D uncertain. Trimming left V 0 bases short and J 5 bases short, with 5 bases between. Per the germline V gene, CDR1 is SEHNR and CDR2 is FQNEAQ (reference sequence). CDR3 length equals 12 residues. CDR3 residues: CASSLAPHEQYF. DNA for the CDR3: TGTGCCAGCAGCTTAGCCCCCCACGAGCAGTACTTC.

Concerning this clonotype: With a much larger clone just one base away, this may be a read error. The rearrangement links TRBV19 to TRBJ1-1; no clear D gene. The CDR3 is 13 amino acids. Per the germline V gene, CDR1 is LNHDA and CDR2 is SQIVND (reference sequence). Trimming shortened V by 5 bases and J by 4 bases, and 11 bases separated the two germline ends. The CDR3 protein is CASSPKMGTEAFF. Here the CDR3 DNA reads TGTGCCAGTAGTCCCAAGATGGGCACTGAAGCTTTCTTT.

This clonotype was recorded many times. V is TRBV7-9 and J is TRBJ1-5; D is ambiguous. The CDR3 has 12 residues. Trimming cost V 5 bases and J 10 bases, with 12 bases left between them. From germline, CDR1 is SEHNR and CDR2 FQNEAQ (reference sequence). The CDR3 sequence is CASSHQVAPQHF. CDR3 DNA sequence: TGTGCCAGCAGCCACCAGGTAGCACCCCAGCATTTT.

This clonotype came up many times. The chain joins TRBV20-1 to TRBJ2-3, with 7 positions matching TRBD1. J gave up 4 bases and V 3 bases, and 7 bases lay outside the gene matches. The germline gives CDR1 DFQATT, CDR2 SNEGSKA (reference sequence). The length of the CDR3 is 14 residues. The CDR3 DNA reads TGCAGTGCTAGTAAGGGGGCTAGTCCAGATACGCAGTATTTT. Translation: CSASKGASPDTQYF.

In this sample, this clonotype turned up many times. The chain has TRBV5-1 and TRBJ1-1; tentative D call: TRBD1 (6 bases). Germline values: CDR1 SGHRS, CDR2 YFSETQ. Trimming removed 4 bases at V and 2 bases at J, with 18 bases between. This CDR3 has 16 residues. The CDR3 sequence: CASSPRGGGLNTEAFF. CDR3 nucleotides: TGCGCCAGCAGCCCGCGCGGAGGGGGGCTAAACACTGAAGCTTTCTTT.

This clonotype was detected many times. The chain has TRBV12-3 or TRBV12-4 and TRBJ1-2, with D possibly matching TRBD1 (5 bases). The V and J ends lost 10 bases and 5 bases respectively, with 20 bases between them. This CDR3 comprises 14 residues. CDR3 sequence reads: CAIGVRGLRYGYTF. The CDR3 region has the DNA TGTGCCATCGGTGTAAGGGGATTGAGGTATGGCTACACCTTC.

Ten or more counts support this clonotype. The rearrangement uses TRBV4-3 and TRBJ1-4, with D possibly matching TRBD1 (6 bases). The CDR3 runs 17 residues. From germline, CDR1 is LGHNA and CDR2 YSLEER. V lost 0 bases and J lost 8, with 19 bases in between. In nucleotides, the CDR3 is TGCGCCAGCAGCCAAGATTTGGGGGCAGGGGCGCGGGAAAAACTGTTTTTT. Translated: CASSQDLGAGAREKLFF.

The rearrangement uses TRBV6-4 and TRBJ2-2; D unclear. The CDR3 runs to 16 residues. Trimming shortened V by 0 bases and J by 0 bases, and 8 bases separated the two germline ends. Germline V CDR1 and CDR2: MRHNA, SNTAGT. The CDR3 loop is CASSDSLRSNTGELFF. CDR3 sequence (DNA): TGTGCCAGCAGTGACTCTCTTCGGTCGAACACCGGGGAGCTGTTTTTT.

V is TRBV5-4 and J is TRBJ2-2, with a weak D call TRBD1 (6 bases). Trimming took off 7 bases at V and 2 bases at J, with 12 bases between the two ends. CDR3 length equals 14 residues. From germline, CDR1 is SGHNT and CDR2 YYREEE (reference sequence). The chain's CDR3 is CASHGTTNTGELFF. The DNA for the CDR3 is TGTGCCAGCCACGGGACAACTAACACCGGGGAGCTGTTTTTT.

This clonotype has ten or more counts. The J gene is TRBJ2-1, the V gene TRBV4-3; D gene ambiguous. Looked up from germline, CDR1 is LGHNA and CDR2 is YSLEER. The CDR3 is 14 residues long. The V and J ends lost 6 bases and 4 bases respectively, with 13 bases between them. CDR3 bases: TGCGCCAGCAGTACGAGAACGGATTACAATGAGCAGTTCTTC. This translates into CASSTRTDYNEQFF.

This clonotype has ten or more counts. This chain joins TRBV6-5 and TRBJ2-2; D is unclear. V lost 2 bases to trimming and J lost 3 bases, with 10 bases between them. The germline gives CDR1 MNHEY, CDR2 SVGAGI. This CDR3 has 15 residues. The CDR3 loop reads CASSYRVTHTGELFF. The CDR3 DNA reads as TGTGCCAGCAGTTACAGGGTTACCCACACCGGGGAGCTGTTTTTT.